This T cell receptor (beta chain) was sequenced in a study of beta chain features in type 1 diabetes. Study at large: Patients looked much like healthy donors when it came to age, gender and cell yields. Study results and caveats: Within each of all four CD4+ subsets, Type 1 diabetes patients had TCRB CDR3s that were moderately but significantly shorter.

Every isolated RNA sample was fully reverse transcribed, so sequencing captured expressed TCRB transcripts. Repertoires were generated with immunoSEQ multiplex PCR, while TCRdb's copy carries only in-frame clones and drops some. The data show around 340,000 clones, roughly a fifth seen once. This clone was recorded a few times. The antigen is undetermined. Germline V gene lookup returns CDR1 MGHDK and CDR2 SYGVNS. The CDR3 length is 15 residues. Trimming shortened V by 1 base and J by 2 bases, and 11 bases separated the two germline ends. Central memory, naive, regulatory and stem cell-like memory CD4+ cells were sorted by CD45RO/CCR7/CD25/CD127/CD95/CD27.

The chain is built from TRBV25-1 and TRBJ1-2; unclear D gene. Sequencing input: naive CD4+ T cells from blood. The receptor's source is a woman aged 18-29 years in good health. The CDR3 DNA follows: TGTGCCAGCAGTGAATCGAGGGTGCGGAACTATGGCTACACCTTC. Its translation: CASSESRVRNYGYTF.